The clone carrying this TCR beta chain was seen many times. Its antigen is still unknown. This sample is part of a study of identical twins. Findings of the study overall: Cord blood beta clonotypes that were abundant carried fewer insertions, and memory repertoires showed no such trend. Weaker excess sharing between twins was seen in beta out-of-frame sequences.

TCRdb reprocessed the 5' RACE reads with MiXCR, giving one entry per CDR3 protein. The table records 240,000 or so distinct CDR3 sequences, about 10% of them present only once. There are 15 residues in the CDR3. V lost 5 bases and J lost 0; bases outside the gene matches: 6. This sequence originates from a man aged 50-59 years in good health. Sequencing was carried out using memory T cells sorted from blood. This chain connects TRBV12-3 or TRBV12-4 to TRBJ2-7, with TRBD2 identical over 8 bases. Here the CDR3 reads CASSVSGAYSYEQYF. CDR3 in DNA: TGTGCCAGCAGTGTTAGCGGGGCATACTCCTACGAGCAGTACTTC.